This T cell receptor beta chain stems from a study of Graves' ophthalmopathy and Graves' hyperthyroidism. The diagnosis was founded upon clinical symptoms, serum thyroxine, TRAb, thyroid ultrasound and orbital computed tomography. CDR1 is SGHTA and CDR2 is FQGNSA in the germline V gene. The CDR3 runs to 15 residues. The ends were cut back, 1 base at V and 4 bases at J, with 10 bases in the middle. Amplified material comprised TCR beta CDR3 regions derived from RNA transcripts. HTBI primers were employed in first-round RT-PCR, then a second-round multiplex PCR followed. TCRdb reanalysed the multiplex PCR reads using MiXCR and keeps one entry per CDR3 protein. The table includes around 1,000,000 distinct CDR3 sequences, about two fifths detected once. This clonotype was counted many times.

The sequence came from an adult man with Graves' hyperthyroidism. Sequenced: peripheral blood or thyroid tissue (not recorded which). The chain is built from TRBV7-2 and TRBJ1-4, with D uncertain. The CDR3 loop reads CASSLGTGNNEKLFF. For the CDR3, the DNA is TGTGCCAGCAGCTTAGGGACGGGCAATAATGAAAAACTGTTTTTT. The full variable domain, rest sourced from reference TRBV7-2 and TRBJ1-4, is GAGVSQSPSNKVTEKGKDVELRCDPISGHTALYWYRQSLGQGLEFLIYFQGNSAPDKSGLPSDRFSAERTGGSVSTLTIQRTQQEDSAVYLCASSLGTGNNEKLFFGSGTQLSVL.